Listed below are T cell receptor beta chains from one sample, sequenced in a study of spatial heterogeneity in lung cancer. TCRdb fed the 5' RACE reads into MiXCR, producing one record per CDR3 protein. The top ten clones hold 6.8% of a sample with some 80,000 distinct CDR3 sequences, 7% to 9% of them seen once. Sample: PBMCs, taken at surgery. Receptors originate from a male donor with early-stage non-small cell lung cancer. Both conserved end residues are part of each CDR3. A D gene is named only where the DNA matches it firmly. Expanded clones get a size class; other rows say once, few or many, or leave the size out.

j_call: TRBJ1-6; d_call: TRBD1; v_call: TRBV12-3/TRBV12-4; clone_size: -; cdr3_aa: CASSLYWGQWNNSPLHF; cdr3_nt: TGTGCCAGCAGTTTATATTGGGGACAGTGGAATAATTCACCCCTCCACTTT
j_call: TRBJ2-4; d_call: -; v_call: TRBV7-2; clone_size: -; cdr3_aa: CASSFGVAKNIQYF; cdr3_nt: TGTGCCAGCAGCTTCGGGGTGGCCAAAAACATTCAGTACTTC
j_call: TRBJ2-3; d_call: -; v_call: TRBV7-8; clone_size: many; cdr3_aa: CASSHPLVQGRTDTQYF; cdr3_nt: TGTGCCAGCAGCCACCCCCTCGTACAGGGGAGGACAGATACGCAGTATTTT
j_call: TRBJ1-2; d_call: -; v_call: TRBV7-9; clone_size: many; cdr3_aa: CASSLKLQGNGYTF; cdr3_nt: TGTGCCAGCAGCTTAAAGTTGCAGGGAAATGGCTACACCTTC
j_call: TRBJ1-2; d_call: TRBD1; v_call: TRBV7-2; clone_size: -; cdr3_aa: CASSLAGQGGYGYTF; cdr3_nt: TGTGCCAGCAGCTTAGCCGGGCAGGGGGGCTATGGCTACACCTTC
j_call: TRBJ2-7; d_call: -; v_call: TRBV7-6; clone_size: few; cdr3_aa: CASRPSVGAAYEQYF; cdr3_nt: TGTGCCAGCAGGCCATCCGTAGGGGCAGCTTACGAGCAGTACTTC
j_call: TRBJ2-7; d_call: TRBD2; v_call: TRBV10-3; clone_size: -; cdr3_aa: CAIRTPQRGGEQYF; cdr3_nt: TGTGCCATACGAACCCCCCAGAGGGGAGGGGAGCAGTACTTC
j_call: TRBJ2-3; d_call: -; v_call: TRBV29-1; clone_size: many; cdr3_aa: CSAGNSGADTQYF; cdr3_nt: TGCAGCGCCGGGAACTCCGGGGCAGATACGCAGTATTTT
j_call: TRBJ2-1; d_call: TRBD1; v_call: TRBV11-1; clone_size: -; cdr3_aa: CASSPRDSYNEQFF; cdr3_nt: TGTGCCAGCAGCCCCCGGGACAGCTACAATGAGCAGTTCTTC
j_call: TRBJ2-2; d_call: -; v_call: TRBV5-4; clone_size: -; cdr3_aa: CASSPSAGPGELFF; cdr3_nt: TGTGCCAGCAGCCCTTCGGCCGGGCCCGGGGAGCTGTTTTTT
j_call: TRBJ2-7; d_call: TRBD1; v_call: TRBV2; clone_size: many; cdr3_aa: CASHSAGTGGYEQYF; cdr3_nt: TGTGCCAGTCATTCCGCCGGGACAGGGGGCTACGAGCAGTACTTC
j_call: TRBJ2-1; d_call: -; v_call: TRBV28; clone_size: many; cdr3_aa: CASSLWGNEQFF; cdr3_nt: TGTGCCAGCAGTTTGTGGGGGAATGAGCAGTTCTTC
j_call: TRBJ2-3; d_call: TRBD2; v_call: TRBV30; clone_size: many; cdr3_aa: CAWGKREADTQYF; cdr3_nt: TGTGCCTGGGGGAAGCGGGAGGCAGATACGCAGTATTTT
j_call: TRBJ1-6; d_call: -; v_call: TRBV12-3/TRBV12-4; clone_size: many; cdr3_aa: CASSLLDSPNSPLHF; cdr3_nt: TGTGCCAGCAGTTTACTTGACAGTCCAAATTCACCCCTCCACTTT
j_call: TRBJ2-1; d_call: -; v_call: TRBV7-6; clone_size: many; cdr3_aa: CASSPFSGAYNEQFF; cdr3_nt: TGTGCCAGCAGCCCGTTTTCAGGGGCCTACAATGAGCAGTTCTTC
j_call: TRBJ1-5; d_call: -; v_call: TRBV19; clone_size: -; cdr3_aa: CASSIVDISNQPQHF; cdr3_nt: TGTGCCAGTAGTATAGTGGACATTAGCAATCAGCCCCAGCATTTT
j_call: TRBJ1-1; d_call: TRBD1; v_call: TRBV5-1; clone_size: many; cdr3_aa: CASSSGQGGLNTEAFF; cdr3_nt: TGCGCCAGCAGCTCGGGACAGGGAGGGTTGAACACTGAAGCTTTCTTT